These 29 T cell receptor beta chains share one sample of origin, sequenced in a study of beta chain features in type 1 diabetes (dated by TCRdb to the late 2010s). Receptors were amplified or captured by the immunoSEQ multiplex PCR assay. All of the isolated RNA was reverse transcribed with the High Capacity cDNA Reverse Transcription Kit, so expressed TCRB transcripts were sequenced. Entries here come from immuneACCESS through TCRdb and include only in-frame sequences with V and J called. Some clones fail to appear in such tables; in the studies checked, an unresolved V gene covers under half of the shortfall, and the cause of the remainder is unknown. The sample table records 450,000 to 550,000 clones; approximately 30% of these occur just once. The ten largest account for around 0.065% of the sample. Sequencing used naive CD4+ T cells from blood. Per the publication, the cell subset or site label means: true naive CD4+ T cells. These TCRs come from a man aged 18-30 years in good health.

The CDR3: CASSTGTSGSYNEQFF. In nucleotides, the CDR3 is TGCGCCAGTTCAACGGGGACTAGCGGTTCCTACAATGAGCAGTTCTTC. The rearrangement joins TRBV4-1 to TRBJ2-1, with 11 bases identical to TRBD2. The J segment lost 1 base and the V segment lost 9 bases, leaving 8 bases of the junction unmatched. Germline V CDR1 and CDR2: MGHRA, YSYEKL. The CDR3 has 16 residues.

The V gene is TRBV7-9, the J gene TRBJ2-5, with 12 bases that match TRBD2. Germline V CDR1 and CDR2: SEHNR, FQNEAQ (reference sequence). The CDR3 covers 15 residues. Trimming cost V 6 bases and J 3 bases; bases outside gene matches: 5. CDR3 sequence reads: CASSLAGGQKETQYF. The CDR3 coding sequence is TGTGCCAGCAGTCTAGCGGGAGGGCAAAAAGAGACCCAGTACTTC.

The chain couples TRBV29-1 to TRBJ2-1, with 9 bases lining up with TRBD2. The CDR3 sequence is 15 residues long. Per the germline V gene, CDR1 is SQVTM and CDR2 is ANQGSEA. V lost 4 bases and J lost 4; bases outside the gene matches: 8. The CDR3 nucleotides read TGCAGCGTTGTGCTTACGGCGGGAGGGTACAATGAGCAGTTCTTC. This gives the protein CSVVLTAGGYNEQFF.

There are a few counts of this clone. The chain carries TRBV13 and TRBJ2-1; TRBD2 agrees at 9 bases. V dropped 5 bases and J dropped 6; count of bases not matched to a gene: 8. Germline V gene lookup returns CDR1 PRHDT and CDR2 FYEKMQ (reference sequence). CDR3 size: 15 residues. The CDR3 spells CASSLSGRGINEQFF. The CDR3 DNA reads as TGTGCCAGCAGCCTTAGCGGGAGAGGGATCAATGAGCAGTTCTTC. Drawing the rest from reference TRBV13 and TRBJ2-1, the complete variable domain is AAGVIQSPRHLIKEKRETATLKCYPIPRHDTVYWYQQGPGQDPQFLISFYEKMQSDKGSIPDRFSAQQFSDYHSELNMSSLELGDSALYFCASSLSGRGINEQFFGPGTRLTVL.

The chain has TRBV19 and TRBJ2-5; no reliable D call. The germline V gene has CDR1 LNHDA and CDR2 SQIVND (reference sequence). This CDR3 contains 13 residues. Trimming removed 4 bases from V and 5 bases from J, with 11 bases in between. CDR3: CASSTAILETQYF. CDR3 in DNA: TGTGCCAGTAGTACCGCAATTCTCGAGACCCAGTACTTC. The whole variable domain, remainder taken from reference TRBV19 and TRBJ2-5, is DGGITQSPKYLFRKEGQNVTLSCEQNLNHDAMYWYRQDPGQGLRLIYYSQIVNDFQKGDIAEGYSVSREKKESFPLTVTSAQKNPTAFYLCASSTAILETQYFGPGTRLLVL.

This clone has more than one count but fewer than ten. This CDR3 reads CAWSPGDPRTKNIQYF. The DNA of the CDR3 is TGTGCCTGGAGTCCGGGAGACCCAAGAACCAAAAACATTCAGTACTTC. The chain is built from TRBV30 and TRBJ2-4; a possible D gene is TRBD2 (6 bases). CDR3 length: 16 residues. Trimming removed 2 bases from V and 2 bases from J, with 16 bases in between. Germline lookup yields CDR1 GTSNPN and CDR2 SVGIG (reference sequence). Supplemented by reference TRBV30 and TRBJ2-4, the full variable domain reads SQTIHQWPATLVQPVGSPLSLECTVEGTSNPNLYWYRQAAGRGLQLLFYSVGIGQISSEVPQNLSASRPQDRQFILSSKKLLLSDSGFYLCAWSPGDPRTKNIQYFGAGTRLSVL.

The chain employs TRBV19 and TRBJ2-7, with D perhaps TRBD2 (5 bases). The CDR3 is 13 amino acids. Between the trimmed V and J ends, which lost 7 bases and 3 bases, there was a span of 13 bases. Germline assignment: CDR1 LNHDA and CDR2 SQIVND (reference sequence). The CDR3 nucleotides are TGTGCCAGTATCGGGAAGGACGGCTACGAGCAGTACTTC. Protein sequence: CASIGKDGYEQYF.

The chain links TRBV19 to TRBJ2-1, with TRBD2 matching over 9 bases. From germline, CDR1 is LNHDA and CDR2 SQIVND (reference sequence). There are 16 residues in the CDR3. V lost 5 bases and J lost 7; bases outside the gene matches: 12. The CDR3 DNA reads as TGTGCCAGTAGTCGTCCGACTAGCGGTCCCCAGAATGAGCAGTTCTTC. Its protein product is CASSRPTSGPQNEQFF.

The CDR3 DNA is TGTGCCAGCAGCGTAGGGGGACTAGCCAATTACAATGAGCAGTTCTTC. This encodes CASSVGGLANYNEQFF. This chain joins TRBV9 and TRBJ2-1; 9 bases are shared with TRBD2. V gave up 0 bases and J gave up 4 bases; unmatched junction bases: 5. Germline V lookup: CDR1 SGDLS, CDR2 YYNGEE. CDR3 length: 16 residues.

The sample holds a few counts of this clone. The genes are TRBV10-2 and TRBJ2-3, with 9 bases aligning to TRBD2. V dropped 3 bases and J dropped 6; count of bases not matched to a gene: 4. This CDR3 has 14 residues. Germline lookup yields CDR1 WSHSY and CDR2 SAAADI. CDR3 residues: CASSELAGGDTQYF. CDR3 bases: TGCGCCAGCAGTGAACTAGCGGGTGGGGATACGCAGTATTTT.

The chain is built from TRBV5-1 and TRBJ2-1; D ambiguous. Germline V lookup: CDR1 SGHRS, CDR2 YFSETQ. The CDR3 is 15 amino acids. Trimming pared 4 bases from V and 0 bases from J, leaving 11 bases between. CDR3 sequence (DNA): TGCGCCAGCAGCCTCATGAGCAGCTCCTACAATGAGCAGTTCTTC. It translates to CASSLMSSSYNEQFF.

The chain links TRBV4-3 to TRBJ2-1; D unresolved. CDR3 length: 14 residues. CDR1 and CDR2 from the germline V gene are LGHNA and YSLEER. V shed 0 bases and J shed 6 bases, with 9 bases lying between them. DNA for the CDR3: TGCGCCAGCAGCCAAGATGCACTCTCCAATGAGCAGTTCTTC. This translates into CASSQDALSNEQFF.

This clone was found a few times. The chain carries TRBV30 and TRBJ1-5; D remains ambiguous. This CDR3 has 13 residues. Trimming shortened V by 1 base and J by 3 bases, and 7 bases separated the two germline ends. Germline CDR1 GTSNPN, CDR2 SVGIG (reference sequence). In DNA form, the CDR3 reads TGTGCCTGGAGTGCCGGGTACAATCAGCCCCAGCATTTT. Translation gives CAWSAGYNQPQHF. The whole variable domain, filled in from reference TRBV30 and TRBJ1-5, reads SQTIHQWPATLVQPVGSPLSLECTVEGTSNPNLYWYRQAAGRGLQLLFYSVGIGQISSEVPQNLSASRPQDRQFILSSKKLLLSDSGFYLCAWSAGYNQPQHFGDGTRLSIL.

V gene TRBV29-1 combines with J gene TRBJ2-2; 9 nucleotides agree with TRBD1. Germline assignment: CDR1 SQVTM and CDR2 ANQGSEA. The CDR3 sequence is 13 residues long. Losses at the gene ends were 7 bases for V and 6 bases for J; bases not matched to a gene: 6. CDR3 in amino acids: CSGQQGAAGELFF. CDR3 DNA sequence: TGCAGCGGGCAACAGGGGGCCGCCGGGGAGCTGTTTTTT.

The chain carries TRBV18 and TRBJ2-5, with 13 positions matching TRBD2. Germline-derived CDR1 and CDR2 are KGHSH and LQKENI. Losses at the gene ends were 4 bases for V and 2 bases for J; bases not matched to a gene: 7. The CDR3 runs 17 residues. The CDR3 DNA sequence: TGTGCCAGCTCACTCTCGCCGGGACTAGCGGGACAAGAGACCCAGTACTTC. This gives the protein CASSLSPGLAGQETQYF.

The chain couples TRBV7-9 to TRBJ2-7; 11 positions agree with TRBD2. Germline CDR1 reads SEHNR; CDR2 reads FQNEAQ (reference sequence). Trimming at V came to 11 bases and at J to 1 base, leaving 7 bases not matched to a gene. This CDR3 has 14 amino acids. The CDR3 region is CAVPGLAESYEQYF. As DNA, the CDR3 is TGTGCCGTTCCGGGACTAGCGGAGTCCTACGAGCAGTACTTC.

There are a few counts of this clone. This chain joins TRBV28 and TRBJ2-3; 8 bases agree with TRBD2. Germline-derived CDR1 and CDR2 are MDHEN and SYDVKM. V shed 4 bases, J shed 6 bases, and the junction held 9 bases outside the gene matches. This CDR3 is 15 amino acids long. The CDR3 protein is CASSSGGRTWDTQYF. CDR3 in DNA: TGTGCCAGCAGTTCCGGCGGGAGGACCTGGGATACGCAGTATTTT.

In its sample, this clone was seen a few times. This chain connects TRBV11-2 to TRBJ2-1; TRBD1 aligns across 10 bases. The CDR3 has 15 amino acids. After removal of 3 bases from V and 7 bases from J, the junction contained 6 bases not matched to a gene. The germline V gene has CDR1 SGHAT and CDR2 FQNNGV. The CDR3 nucleotides are TGTGCCAGCAGCTTCGGGACAGGGGAGTCGAATGAGCAGTTCTTC. Protein: CASSFGTGESNEQFF.

This clone turned up a few times. The chain is built from TRBV30 and TRBJ2-4, with TRBD2 identical over 8 bases. CDR3 length: 16 residues. Trimming cost V 1 base and J 1 base; bases outside gene matches: 6. CDR1 GTSNPN and CDR2 SVGIG come from the germline V gene (reference sequence). The CDR3 sequence is CAWSGREGRAKNIQYF. CDR3 sequence (DNA): TGTGCCTGGAGTGGTCGGGAGGGGAGGGCCAAAAACATTCAGTACTTC.

This clone was seen a handful of times. Different DNA sequences within this sample yield the same CDR3. The gene calls are TRBV7-9 and TRBJ1-1; D is uncertain. The germline gives CDR1 SEHNR, CDR2 FQNEAQ (reference sequence). Trimming removed 2 bases from V and 4 bases from J, with 5 bases in between. This CDR3 has 12 residues. The CDR3 is CASSLSGTEAFF. CDR3 nucleotides: TGTGCCAGCAGCTTATCCGGCACTGAAGCTTTCTTT.

This chain connects TRBV6-4 to TRBJ1-2; no definite D call. The V end was cut by 0 bases, the J end by 4 bases, with 3 bases between. There are 12 residues in the CDR3. Looked up from germline, CDR1 is MRHNA and CDR2 is SNTAGT. CDR3 nucleotides: TGTGCCAGCAGTGACTCTACCTATGGCTACACCTTC. Amino acid sequence: CASSDSTYGYTF.

This clone was counted only a few times. The gene calls are TRBV7-3 and TRBJ1-1, with 7 bases that match TRBD1. V dropped 4 bases and J dropped 5; count of bases not matched to a gene: 19. Germline loops: CDR1 SGHTA, CDR2 FQGTGA. The CDR3 runs to 18 residues. Written as DNA, the CDR3 is TGTGCCAGCAGCTCCTCTATTCTAAGACAGGGAAGGCGAACTGAAGCTTTCTTT. Its protein product is CASSSSILRQGRRTEAFF. The full variable domain, with the rest looked up from reference TRBV7-3 and TRBJ1-1, is GAGVSQTPSNKVTEKGKYVELRCDPISGHTALYWYRQSLGQGPEFLIYFQGTGAADDSGLPNDRFFAVRPEGSVSTLKIQRTERGDSAVYLCASSSSILRQGRRTEAFFGQGTRLTVV.

V usage is TRBV29-1 and J usage is TRBJ2-4; 7 bases agree with TRBD1. Losses at the gene ends were 3 bases for V and 1 base for J; bases not matched to a gene: 0. Germline V gives CDR1 SQVTM, CDR2 ANQGSEA. The CDR3 length is 13 residues. The CDR3 DNA follows: TGCAGCGTTGAGGACAGGGCCAAAAACATTCAGTACTTC. It translates to CSVEDRAKNIQYF.

This clone was observed a handful of times. V usage is TRBV7-9 and J usage is TRBJ2-7; 7 nucleotides line up with TRBD2. CDR3 length: 14 amino acids. Germline loops: CDR1 SEHNR, CDR2 FQNEAQ (reference sequence). V gave up 5 bases and J gave up 2 bases; unmatched junction bases: 6. The chain's CDR3 is CASSPRTSTYEQYF. In DNA form, the CDR3 reads TGTGCCAGCAGCCCGCGGACTAGTACCTACGAGCAGTACTTC. Complete variable domain (other parts from reference TRBV7-9 and TRBJ2-7): DTGVSQNPRHKITKRGQNVTFRCDPISEHNRLYWYRQTLGQGPEFLTYFQNEAQLEKSRLLSDRFSAERPKGSFSTLEIQRTEQGDSAMYLCASSPRTSTYEQYFGPGTRLTVT.

This clone occurred a few times. The gene calls are TRBV7-2 and TRBJ1-1; possibly TRBD1 for D (6 bases). The length of the CDR3 is 13 residues. Trimming left V 5 bases short and J 1 base short, with 8 bases between. In germline, CDR1 is SGHTA, CDR2 FQGNSA. The CDR3 spells CASSQTGNTEAFF. The CDR3 DNA is TGTGCCAGCAGCCAGACAGGGAACACTGAAGCTTTCTTT.

The chain links TRBV7-9 to TRBJ2-3; 7 nucleotides align to TRBD1. Per the germline V gene, CDR1 is SEHNR and CDR2 is FQNEAQ (reference sequence). V was clipped by 1 base and J by 5 bases; unmatched bases: 3. This CDR3 is 14 amino acids long. CDR3 amino acids: CASSLGQGEDTQYF. CDR3 bases: TGTGCCAGCAGCTTAGGACAGGGTGAAGATACGCAGTATTTT. The full variable domain, completed using reference TRBV7-9 and TRBJ2-3, is DTGVSQNPRHKITKRGQNVTFRCDPISEHNRLYWYRQTLGQGPEFLTYFQNEAQLEKSRLLSDRFSAERPKGSFSTLEIQRTEQGDSAMYLCASSLGQGEDTQYFGPGTRLTVL.

The chain is built from TRBV30 and TRBJ2-1; TRBD2 agrees at 9 bases. The CDR3 has 14 residues. The J segment lost 7 bases and the V segment lost 3 bases, leaving 7 bases of the junction unmatched. Per the germline V gene, CDR1 is GTSNPN and CDR2 is SVGIG (reference sequence). CDR3: CAWSPAGGTNEQFF. In nucleotides, the CDR3 is TGTGCCTGGAGCCCAGCGGGAGGAACGAATGAGCAGTTCTTC.

J is TRBJ2-1 and V is TRBV5-1; D remains unclear. The CDR3 covers 15 residues. Trimming pared 7 bases from V and 8 bases from J, leaving 22 bases between. The germline V gene has CDR1 SGHRS and CDR2 YFSETQ. CDR3 residues: CASGSRADPRDEQFF. In DNA, the CDR3 is TGCGCCAGCGGATCAAGGGCAGACCCTAGGGATGAGCAGTTCTTC.

The chain joins TRBV4-2 to TRBJ2-7; D ambiguous. Trimming removed 0 bases from V and 0 bases from J, with 9 bases in between. Per germline, CDR1 LGHNA and CDR2 YNFKEQ. The CDR3 consists of 15 residues. The CDR3 here is CASSQERRSSYEQYF. CDR3 DNA: TGTGCCAGCAGCCAAGAGCGGAGAAGCTCCTACGAGCAGTACTTC.